The 23 T cell receptor beta chains in this list originate from one sample, sequenced in a study of Ad26.COV2.S vaccination and SARS-CoV-2 variants. The table came from immunoSEQ multiplex PCR; TCRdb's copy has only in-frame clones and leaves some out. The sample gives roughly 100,000 clones, around 80% of which show up once; roughly a sixth is in the top ten. Sequences were derived from peripheral blood, sampled after recovery from COVID-19. Source of these receptors: a human donor who had recovered from COVID-19.

This chain joins TRBV7-3 and TRBJ2-5, with D hard to call. This CDR3 comprises 13 residues. Deletions cut 5 bases from V and 1 base from J, with 8 bases between. The germline CDR1 and CDR2 sequences are SGHTA and FQGTGA. Written as DNA, the CDR3 is TGTGCCAGCAGCCCCCAACCCCAAGAGACCCAGTACTTC. It is translated as CASSPQPQETQYF.

V and J are TRBV7-2 and TRBJ2-1; D is possibly TRBD2 (5 bases). This CDR3 comprises 15 residues. V was shortened by 4 bases and J by 3 bases, with 13 bases between the two germline ends. Germline lookup yields CDR1 SGHTA and CDR2 FQGNSA. CDR3 DNA: TGTGCCAGCAGCTCATCGGGGTTTGGCTACAATGAGCAGTTCTTC. Amino acid sequence: CASSSSGFGYNEQFF.

The chain employs TRBV7-2 and TRBJ2-2; D gene unclear. This CDR3 comprises 15 residues. The V end was cut by 5 bases, the J end by 6 bases, with 16 bases between. Germline CDR1 reads SGHTA; CDR2 reads FQGNSA. CDR3 sequence reads: CASSVVRTTAGELFF. The CDR3 DNA sequence: TGTGCCAGCAGCGTGGTACGGACGACCGCCGGGGAGCTGTTTTTT.

This clone has just a few counts. The chain employs TRBV5-1 and TRBJ2-7; 7 positions agree with TRBD1. The J segment lost 5 bases and the V segment lost 2 bases, leaving 7 bases of the junction unmatched. Germline values: CDR1 SGHRS, CDR2 YFSETQ. The CDR3 is made up of 14 amino acids. The DNA of the CDR3 is TGCGCCAGCAGCTTTCGAAGCACAGGGGACGAGCAGTACTTC. It yields the protein CASSFRSTGDEQYF.

This chain links TRBV28 with TRBJ1-2, with D perhaps matching TRBD1 (6 bases). The germline V gene encodes CDR1 MDHEN and CDR2 SYDVKM. There are 14 residues in the CDR3. Trimming left V 10 bases short and J 7 bases short, with 22 bases between. This CDR3 is CAITRRQALGGYTF. CDR3 coding DNA: TGTGCCATTACACGCCGACAGGCCTTGGGTGGCTACACCTTC.

The gene calls are TRBV15 and TRBJ1-1, with unresolved D. CDR1 is LNHNV, CDR2 YYDKDF, per germline (reference sequence). The CDR3 runs 14 residues. Trimming left V 0 bases short and J 5 bases short, with 10 bases between. Here the CDR3 DNA reads TGTGCCACCAGCAGAGATTTGAGGGTAACTGAAGCTTTCTTT. It is translated as CATSRDLRVTEAFF.

The chain couples TRBV7-3 to TRBJ2-6, with D perhaps matching TRBD1 (6 bases). Germline-derived CDR1 and CDR2 are SGHTA and FQGTGA. The CDR3 contains 16 residues. Trimming removed 5 bases at V and 2 bases at J, with 13 bases between. CDR3 region: CASSNTGFTGANVLTF. The CDR3 nucleotides read TGTGCCAGCAGCAATACAGGGTTTACTGGGGCCAACGTCCTGACTTTC.

The gene calls are TRBV5-1 and TRBJ1-1; D may be TRBD1 (6 bases). The germline gives CDR1 SGHRS, CDR2 YFSETQ. Trimming pared 4 bases from V and 2 bases from J, leaving 18 bases between. This CDR3 region has 16 residues. CDR3 sequence: CASSQSSLQGNTEAFF. CDR3 DNA sequence: TGCGCCAGCAGCCAGTCATCCTTACAGGGTAACACTGAAGCTTTCTTT.

The chain combines TRBV5-4 with TRBJ2-7, with no clear D. The CDR3 consists of 18 residues. The germline CDR1 and CDR2 sequences are SGHNT and YYREEE (reference sequence). The V and J ends lost 4 bases and 5 bases respectively, with 28 bases between them. CDR3 region: CASSPMGMIPASRDEQYF. CDR3 bases: TGTGCCAGCAGCCCAATGGGGATGATTCCGGCTAGTCGAGACGAGCAGTACTTC.

The chain uses TRBV6-1 and TRBJ2-7; D assignment may be TRBD1 or TRBD2 (6 bases each). This CDR3 has 14 residues. V lost 3 bases and J 4 bases, leaving 13 bases between the germline ends. Germline CDR1 is MNHNS and CDR2 is SASEGT. The CDR3 protein is CASSDLQGTYEQYF. In DNA form, the CDR3 reads TGTGCCAGCAGTGATTTGCAGGGGACTTACGAGCAGTACTTC.

The chain carries TRBV19 and TRBJ2-6, with 9 nucleotides matching TRBD1. With V trimmed by 5 bases and J by 0 bases, 5 bases remained unmatched. The CDR3 spans 17 residues. Germline CDR1 reads LNHDA; CDR2 reads SQIVND (reference sequence). CDR3: CASSPLTGGSGANVLTF. The CDR3 DNA follows: TGTGCCAGTAGTCCCTTGACAGGGGGCTCTGGGGCCAACGTCCTGACTTTC.

This clone was counted between two and nine times. The chain couples TRBV4-2 to TRBJ1-6, with no clear D. CDR1 LGHNA and CDR2 YNFKEQ come from the germline V gene. V was pared by 1 base and J by 7 bases, with 5 bases between. The CDR3 runs to 13 residues. Here the CDR3 DNA reads TGTGCCAGCAGCCAAGGTGGAAATTCACCCCTCCACTTT. It is translated as CASSQGGNSPLHF.

The rearrangement joins TRBV5-1 to TRBJ1-5; the match to TRBD1 covers 7 bases. CDR3 length: 15 residues. The V segment lost 5 bases and the J segment 7 bases; nucleotides outside the gene matches: 12. Per the germline V gene, CDR1 is SGHRS and CDR2 is YFSETQ. This chain's CDR3 is CASRRGTEAGQPQHF. The CDR3 region has the DNA TGCGCCAGCAGAAGAGGGACAGAGGCTGGCCAGCCCCAGCATTTT.

V is TRBV2 and J is TRBJ1-5; D not resolved. This CDR3 comprises 15 residues. Trimming removed 4 bases at V and 0 bases at J, with 10 bases between. The germline gives CDR1 SNHLY, CDR2 FYNNEI. CDR3 sequence (DNA): TGTGCCAGCAGTGTTAGTGGGAATAGCAATCAGCCCCAGCATTTT. Translated, it gives CASSVSGNSNQPQHF.

This chain joins TRBV5-4 and TRBJ2-2; 8 bases agree with TRBD1. This CDR3 comprises 14 residues. Germline V gene sequence: CDR1 SGHNT, CDR2 YYREEE (reference sequence). Unmatched junction bases numbered 6, after V lost 4 bases and J lost 7 bases. CDR3 sequence: CASSLDRVGGELFF. Written as DNA, the CDR3 is TGTGCCAGCAGCCTGGACAGGGTGGGCGGGGAGCTGTTTTTT.

V and J are TRBV5-5 and TRBJ1-1; no clear D gene. Trimming took off 2 bases at V and 1 base at J, with 12 bases between the two ends. Per germline, CDR1 SGHKS and CDR2 YYEKEE (reference sequence). The CDR3 extends over 15 amino acids. As DNA, the CDR3 is TGTGCCAGCAGCTTTTCCCCGACGGGGAACACTGAAGCTTTCTTT. Encoded protein: CASSFSPTGNTEAFF.

The rearrangement links TRBV12-1 to TRBJ2-7. TRBV12-1 is recorded as a pseudogene. This CDR3 region has 16 residues. CDR3 sequence reads: CASSFTRGEISYEQYF. The CDR3 DNA is TGTGCCAGCAGCTTCACGAGGGGCGAAATCTCCTACGAGCAGTACTTC.

This chain joins TRBV6-5 and TRBJ1-1; perhaps TRBD1 as D (5 bases). Germline CDR1 reads MNHEY; CDR2 reads SVGAGI. Trimming cost V 1 base and J 7 bases, with 10 bases left between them. The CDR3 length is 13 residues. CDR3 region: CASSYWGRGEAFF. The CDR3 DNA reads TGTGCCAGCAGTTACTGGGGGAGGGGTGAAGCTTTCTTT.

This chain connects TRBV6-2 or TRBV6-3 to TRBJ1-1; maybe TRBD1 (6 bases). V was trimmed by 6 bases and J by 6 bases, leaving 11 bases between them. CDR3 length: 12 amino acids. The germline V gene has CDR1 MNHEY and CDR2 SVGEGT. The chain's CDR3 is CASSRRQAEAFF. The CDR3 DNA reads TGTGCCAGCAGCCGCAGACAGGCTGAAGCTTTCTTT.

The CDR3 protein is CASSLDGYTF. In nucleotides, the CDR3 is TGTGCCAGCAGTTTAGATGGCTACACCTTC. This chain links TRBV27 with TRBJ1-2; D is undetermined. CDR1 and CDR2 from the germline V gene are MNHEY and SMNVEV (reference sequence). Trimming removed 2 bases at V and 6 bases at J, with 1 base between. The CDR3 is made up of 10 amino acids.

This chain uses TRBV5-6 with TRBJ2-3, with D possibly being TRBD2 (7 bases). Germline values: CDR1 SGHDT, CDR2 YYEEEE. V was clipped by 4 bases and J by 3 bases, with 18 bases between them. The CDR3 covers 16 residues. CDR3 sequence (DNA): TGTGCCAGCAGCACATTCCGGCGGGGGCCGACAGATACGCAGTATTTT. Amino acids: CASSTFRRGPTDTQYF.

V is TRBV9 and J is TRBJ2-3; tentatively, D is TRBD1 or TRBD2 (5 bases each). Germline assignment: CDR1 SGDLS and CDR2 YYNGEE. This CDR3 has 15 amino acids. V lost 4 bases to trimming and J lost 1 base, with 13 bases between them. CDR3 sequence (DNA): TGTGCCAGCAGCTCCCGGGGCGGTCGCACAGATACGCAGTATTTT. It is translated as CASSSRGGRTDTQYF.

The chain carries TRBV7-6 and TRBJ1-6, with 10 bases that match TRBD1. Per the germline V gene, CDR1 is SGHVS and CDR2 is FNYEAQ. The trim removed 1 base at V and 9 bases at J, leaving 3 bases unmatched. This CDR3 region has 15 residues. In DNA, the CDR3 is TGTGCCAGCAGCTTAGGGGGACAGGGGTTTTCACCCCTCCACTTT. The encoded protein is CASSLGGQGFSPLHF.